This T cell receptor (beta chain) was identified during a study of blood T cell repertoires in COVID-19. Study as a whole: COVID-19 samples, acute and convalescent, were from the United States, Italy and Spain. PBMCs, B-cell-depleted T cells, or T cells were the source of the cDNA or gDNA that made up the material.

This clone was picked up one time. As originally analysed: Amplified reference gene primers provided the basis for estimating nucleated cell counts. Clones were sequenced by immunoSEQ multiplex PCR, and TCRdb holds only the in-frame ones, with some missing. V and J calls and clone size are as listed in that table; D and trimming were resolved from the DNA. This repertoire shows about 110,000 clones, 87% found once; its top ten account for approximately 4.8%. The germline CDR1 and CDR2 sequences are LNHDA and SQIVND (reference sequence). This CDR3 has 15 residues. J was trimmed by 4 bases and V by 7 bases; bases with no gene match: 11.

The sample was peripheral blood. The TCR was taken from a human donor in a cohort sampled during active COVID-19. The chain joins TRBV19 to TRBJ1-2; 8 bases map to TRBD1. CDR3 loop: CASTTGPGGVYGYTF. CDR3 sequence (DNA): TGTGCCAGTACCACCGGGCCAGGGGGCGTCTATGGCTACACCTTC. Using reference TRBV19 and TRBJ1-2 for the parts outside the CDR3, the full variable domain is DGGITQSPKYLFRKEGQNVTLSCEQNLNHDAMYWYRQDPGQGLRLIYYSQIVNDFQKGDIAEGYSVSREKKESFPLTVTSAQKNPTAFYLCASTTGPGGVYGYTFGSGTRLTVV.